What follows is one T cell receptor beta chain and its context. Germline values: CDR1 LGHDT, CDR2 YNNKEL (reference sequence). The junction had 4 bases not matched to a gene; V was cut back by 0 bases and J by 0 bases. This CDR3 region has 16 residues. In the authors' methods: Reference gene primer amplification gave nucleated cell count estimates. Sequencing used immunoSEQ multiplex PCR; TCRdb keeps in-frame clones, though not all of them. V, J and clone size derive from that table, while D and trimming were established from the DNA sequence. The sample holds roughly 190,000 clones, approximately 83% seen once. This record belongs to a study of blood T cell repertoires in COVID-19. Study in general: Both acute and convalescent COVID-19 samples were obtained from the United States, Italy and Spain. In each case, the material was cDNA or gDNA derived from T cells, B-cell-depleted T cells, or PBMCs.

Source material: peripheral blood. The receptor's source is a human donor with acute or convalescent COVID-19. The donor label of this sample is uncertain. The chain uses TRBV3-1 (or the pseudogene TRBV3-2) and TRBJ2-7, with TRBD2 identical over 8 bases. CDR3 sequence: CASSQDQRETSYEQYF. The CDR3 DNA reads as TGTGCCAGCAGCCAAGACCAGCGGGAGACCTCCTACGAGCAGTACTTC.